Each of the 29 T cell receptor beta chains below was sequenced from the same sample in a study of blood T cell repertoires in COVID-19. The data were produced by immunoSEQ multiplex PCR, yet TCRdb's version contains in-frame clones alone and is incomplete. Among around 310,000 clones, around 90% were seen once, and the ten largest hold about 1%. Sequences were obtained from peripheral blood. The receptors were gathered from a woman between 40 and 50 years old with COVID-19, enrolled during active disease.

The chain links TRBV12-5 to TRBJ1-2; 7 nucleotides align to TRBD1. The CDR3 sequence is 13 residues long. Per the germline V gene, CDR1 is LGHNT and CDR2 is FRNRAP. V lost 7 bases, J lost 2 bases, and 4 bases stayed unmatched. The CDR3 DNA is TGTGCTAGTGTTCAAGGGGGCAACTATGGCTACACCTTC. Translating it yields CASVQGGNYGYTF. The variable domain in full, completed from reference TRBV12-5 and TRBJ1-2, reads DARVTQTPRHKVTEMGQEVTMRCQPILGHNTVFWYRQTMMQGLELLAYFRNRAPLDDSGMPKDRFSAEMPDATLATLKIQPSEPRDSAVYFCASVQGGNYGYTFGSGTRLTVV.

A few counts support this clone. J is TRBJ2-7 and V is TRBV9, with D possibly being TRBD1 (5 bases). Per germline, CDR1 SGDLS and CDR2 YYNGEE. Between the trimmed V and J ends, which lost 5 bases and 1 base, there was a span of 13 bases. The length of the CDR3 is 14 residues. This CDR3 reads CASSLRAGSYEQYF. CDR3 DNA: TGTGCCAGCAGTCTCAGGGCAGGGTCCTACGAGCAGTACTTC.

In DNA form, the CDR3 reads TGTGCCAGCAGTGACCGCGGGCAAGCGGGAGTTAGTGGGTCCTACAATGAGCAGTTCTTC. It is translated as CASSDRGQAGVSGSYNEQFF. The rearrangement joins TRBV6-4 to TRBJ2-1; 8 bases align to TRBD2. The ends lost 2 bases at V and 1 base at J; junction bases unmatched: 16. Germline CDR1 reads MRHNA; CDR2 reads SNTAGT. This CDR3 region has 20 residues.

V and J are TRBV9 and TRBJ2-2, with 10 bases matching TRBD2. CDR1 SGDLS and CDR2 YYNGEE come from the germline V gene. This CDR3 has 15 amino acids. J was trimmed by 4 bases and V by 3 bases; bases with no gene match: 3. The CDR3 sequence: CASSGTSGPTGELFF. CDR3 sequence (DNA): TGTGCCAGCAGCGGGACTAGCGGACCCACCGGGGAGCTGTTTTTT. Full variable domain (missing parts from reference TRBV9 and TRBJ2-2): DSGVTQTPKHLITATGQRVTLRCSPRSGDLSVYWYQQSLDQGLQFLIQYYNGEERAKGNILERFSAQQFPDLHSELNLSSLELGDSALYFCASSGTSGPTGELFFGEGSRLTVL.

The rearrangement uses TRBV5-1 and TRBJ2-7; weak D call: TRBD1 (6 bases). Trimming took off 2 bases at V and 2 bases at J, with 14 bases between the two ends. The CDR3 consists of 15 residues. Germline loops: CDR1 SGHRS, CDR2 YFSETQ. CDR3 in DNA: TGCGCCAGCAGCTTACTTGTGACAGGCCCCTACGAGCAGTACTTC. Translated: CASSLLVTGPYEQYF.

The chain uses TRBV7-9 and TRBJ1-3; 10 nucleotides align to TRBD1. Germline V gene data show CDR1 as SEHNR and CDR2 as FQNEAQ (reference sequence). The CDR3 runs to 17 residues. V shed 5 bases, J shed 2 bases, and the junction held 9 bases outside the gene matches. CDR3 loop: CASSPGQGDFTGNTIYF. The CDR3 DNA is TGTGCCAGCAGCCCCGGACAGGGGGACTTCACTGGAAACACCATATATTTT.

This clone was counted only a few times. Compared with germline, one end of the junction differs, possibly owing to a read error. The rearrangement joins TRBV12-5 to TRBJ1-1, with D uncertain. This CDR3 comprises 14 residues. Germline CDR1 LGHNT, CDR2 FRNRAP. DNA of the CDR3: TGTGCTACTGGTAAAGGAGAGCCGAACACTGAAGCTTTCTTT. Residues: CATGKGEPNTEAFF.

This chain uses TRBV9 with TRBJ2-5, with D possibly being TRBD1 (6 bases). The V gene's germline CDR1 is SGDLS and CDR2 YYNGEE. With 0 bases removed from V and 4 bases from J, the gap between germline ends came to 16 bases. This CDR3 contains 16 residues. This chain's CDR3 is CASSVAGRGRPETQYF. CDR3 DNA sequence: TGTGCCAGCAGCGTAGCGGGCAGGGGTAGGCCAGAGACCCAGTACTTC.

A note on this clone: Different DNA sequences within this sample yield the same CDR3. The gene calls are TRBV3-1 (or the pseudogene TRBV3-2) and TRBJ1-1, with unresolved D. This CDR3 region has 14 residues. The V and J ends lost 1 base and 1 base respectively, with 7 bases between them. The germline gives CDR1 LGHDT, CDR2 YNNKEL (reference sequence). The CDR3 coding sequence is TGTGCCAGCAGCCAAGTCGCGGGGAACACTGAAGCTTTCTTT. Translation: CASSQVAGNTEAFF.

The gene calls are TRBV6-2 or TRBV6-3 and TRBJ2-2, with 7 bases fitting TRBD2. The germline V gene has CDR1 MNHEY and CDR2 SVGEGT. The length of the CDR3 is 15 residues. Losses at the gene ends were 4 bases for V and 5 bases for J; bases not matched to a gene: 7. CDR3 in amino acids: CASSSAGEETGELFF. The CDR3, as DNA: TGTGCCAGCAGTTCCGCGGGAGAAGAGACCGGGGAGCTGTTTTTT.

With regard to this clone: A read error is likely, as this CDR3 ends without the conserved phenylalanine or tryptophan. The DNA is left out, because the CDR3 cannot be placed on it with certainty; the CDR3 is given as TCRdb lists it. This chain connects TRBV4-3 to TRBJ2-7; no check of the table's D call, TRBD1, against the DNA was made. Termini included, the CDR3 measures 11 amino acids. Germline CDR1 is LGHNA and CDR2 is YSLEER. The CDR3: CASSHRGTRRG.

The CDR3 coding sequence is TGTGCCAGCAGCTTAATTGGTAGCACTGAAGCTTTCTTT. It yields the protein CASSLIGSTEAFF. The chain joins TRBV7-3 to TRBJ1-1; unclear D gene. Germline V lookup: CDR1 SGHTA, CDR2 FQGTGA. This CDR3 region has 13 residues. Trimming pared 1 base from V and 4 bases from J, leaving 7 bases between.

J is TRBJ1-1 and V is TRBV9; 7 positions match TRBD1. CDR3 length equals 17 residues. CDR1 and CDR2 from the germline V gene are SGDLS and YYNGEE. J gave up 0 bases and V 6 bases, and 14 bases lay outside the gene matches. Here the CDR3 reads CASTSGEGARVNTEAFF. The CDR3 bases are TGTGCCAGCACCTCAGGCGAGGGGGCGAGAGTGAACACTGAAGCTTTCTTT. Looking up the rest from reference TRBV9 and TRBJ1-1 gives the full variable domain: DSGVTQTPKHLITATGQRVTLRCSPRSGDLSVYWYQQSLDQGLQFLIQYYNGEERAKGNILERFSAQQFPDLHSELNLSSLELGDSALYFCASTSGEGARVNTEAFFGQGTRLTVV.

The CDR3: CASSEIRGVRNEQFF. The DNA for the CDR3 is TGTGCCAGCAGTGAAATCAGGGGTGTTCGGAATGAGCAGTTCTTC. V gene TRBV2 combines with J gene TRBJ2-1, with D possibly matching TRBD1 (6 bases). Germline V lookup: CDR1 SNHLY, CDR2 FYNNEI. The CDR3 spans 15 residues. V was trimmed by 2 bases and J by 7 bases, leaving 15 bases between them.

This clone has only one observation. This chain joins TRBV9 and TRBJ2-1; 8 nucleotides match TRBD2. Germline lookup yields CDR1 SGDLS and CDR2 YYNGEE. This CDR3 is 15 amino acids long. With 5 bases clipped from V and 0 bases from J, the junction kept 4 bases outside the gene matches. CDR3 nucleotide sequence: TGTGCCAGCAGTTTTAGCGGGAACTCCTACAATGAGCAGTTCTTC. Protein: CASSFSGNSYNEQFF.

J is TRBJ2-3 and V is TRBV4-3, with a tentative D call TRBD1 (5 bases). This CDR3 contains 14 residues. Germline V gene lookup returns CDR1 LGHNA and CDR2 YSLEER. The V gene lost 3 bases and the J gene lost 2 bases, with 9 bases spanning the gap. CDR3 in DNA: TGCGCCAGCAGCCAGGTAGGGGCCACAGATACGCAGTATTTT. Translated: CASSQVGATDTQYF.

CDR3 sequence (DNA): TGTGCCAGCAGTGAAGAAGGAAGGACTACTGGTAACTATGGCTACACCTTC. Residues: CASSEEGRTTGNYGYTF. The rearrangement uses TRBV6-1 and TRBJ1-2, with D hard to call. The CDR3 has 17 residues. Per germline, CDR1 MNHNS and CDR2 SASEGT. V was pared by 1 base and J by 1 base, with 16 bases between.

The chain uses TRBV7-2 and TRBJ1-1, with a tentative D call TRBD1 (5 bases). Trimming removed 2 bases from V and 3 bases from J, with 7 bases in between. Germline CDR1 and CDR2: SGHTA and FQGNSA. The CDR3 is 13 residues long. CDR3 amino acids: CASSLIRDTEAFF. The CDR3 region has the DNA TGTGCCAGCAGCTTAATCAGGGACACTGAAGCTTTCTTT. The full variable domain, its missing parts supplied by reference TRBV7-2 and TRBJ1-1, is GAGVSQSPSNKVTEKGKDVELRCDPISGHTALYWYRQSLGQGLEFLIYFQGNSAPDKSGLPSDRFSAERTGGSVSTLTIQRTQQEDSAVYLCASSLIRDTEAFFGQGTRLTVV.

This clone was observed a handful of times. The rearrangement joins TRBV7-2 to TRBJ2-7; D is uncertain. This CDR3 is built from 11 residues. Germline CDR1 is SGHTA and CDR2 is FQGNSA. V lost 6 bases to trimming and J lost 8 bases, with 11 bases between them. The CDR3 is CASSPLGQQYF. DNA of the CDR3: TGTGCCAGCAGTCCCCTTGGGCAGCAGTACTTC.

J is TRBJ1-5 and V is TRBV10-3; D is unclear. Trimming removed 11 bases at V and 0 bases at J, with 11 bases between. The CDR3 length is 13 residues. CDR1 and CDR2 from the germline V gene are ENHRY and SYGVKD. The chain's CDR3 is CALLLCSNQPQHF. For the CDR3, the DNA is TGTGCCCTCCTACTGTGTAGCAATCAGCCCCAGCATTTT.

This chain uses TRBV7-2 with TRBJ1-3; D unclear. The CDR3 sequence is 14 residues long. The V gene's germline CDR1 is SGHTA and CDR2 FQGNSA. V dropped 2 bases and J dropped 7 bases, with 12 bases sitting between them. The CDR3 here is CASSLPEVRNTIYF. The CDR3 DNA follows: TGTGCCAGCAGCTTACCGGAGGTGCGGAACACCATATATTTT.

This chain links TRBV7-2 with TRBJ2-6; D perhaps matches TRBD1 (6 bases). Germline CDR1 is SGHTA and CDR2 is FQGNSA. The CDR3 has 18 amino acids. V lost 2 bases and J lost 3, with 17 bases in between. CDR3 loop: CASSLSTGTLGGANVLTF. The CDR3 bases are TGTGCCAGCAGCTTAAGTACAGGGACCTTAGGTGGGGCCAACGTCCTGACTTTC.

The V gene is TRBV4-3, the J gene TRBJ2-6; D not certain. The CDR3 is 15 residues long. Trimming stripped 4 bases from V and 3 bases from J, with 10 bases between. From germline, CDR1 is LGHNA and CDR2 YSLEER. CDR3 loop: CASSPQSLGANVLTF. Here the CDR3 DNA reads TGCGCCAGCAGCCCTCAGTCCCTTGGGGCCAACGTCCTGACTTTC.

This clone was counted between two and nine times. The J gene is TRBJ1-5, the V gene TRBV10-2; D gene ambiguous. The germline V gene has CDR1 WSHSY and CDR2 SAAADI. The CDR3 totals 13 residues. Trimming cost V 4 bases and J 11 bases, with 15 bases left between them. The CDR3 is CASSVPPPGAQHF. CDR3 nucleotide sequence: TGCGCCAGCAGTGTCCCCCCGCCGGGAGCCCAGCATTTT.

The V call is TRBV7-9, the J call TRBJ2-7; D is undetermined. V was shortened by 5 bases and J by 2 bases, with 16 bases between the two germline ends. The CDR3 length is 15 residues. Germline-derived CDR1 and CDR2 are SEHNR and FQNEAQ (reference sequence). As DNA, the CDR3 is TGTGCCAGCAGCCCTTTCGGAGTAAGGACCTACGAGCAGTACTTC. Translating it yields CASSPFGVRTYEQYF.

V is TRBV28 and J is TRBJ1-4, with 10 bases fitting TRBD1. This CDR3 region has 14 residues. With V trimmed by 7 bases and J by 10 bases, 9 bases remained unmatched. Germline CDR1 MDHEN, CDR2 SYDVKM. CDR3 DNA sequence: TGTGCCAGCACCGATGACAGGGGGCTGGGAAAACTGTTTTTT. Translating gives CASTDDRGLGKLFF.

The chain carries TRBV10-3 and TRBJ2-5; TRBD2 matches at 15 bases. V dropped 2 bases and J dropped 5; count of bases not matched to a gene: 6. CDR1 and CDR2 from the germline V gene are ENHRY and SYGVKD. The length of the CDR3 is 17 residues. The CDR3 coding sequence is TGTGCCATCAGTGAGGGACTAGCGGGAGGGTCCGGCGAGACCCAGTACTTC. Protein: CAISEGLAGGSGETQYF.

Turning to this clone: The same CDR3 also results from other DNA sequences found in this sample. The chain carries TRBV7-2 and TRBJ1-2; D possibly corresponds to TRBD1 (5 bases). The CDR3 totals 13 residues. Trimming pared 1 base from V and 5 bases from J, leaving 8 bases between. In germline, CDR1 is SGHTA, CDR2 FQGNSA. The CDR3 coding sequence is TGTGCCAGCAGCTTAGGAGACAGTTATGGCTACACCTTC. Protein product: CASSLGDSYGYTF.

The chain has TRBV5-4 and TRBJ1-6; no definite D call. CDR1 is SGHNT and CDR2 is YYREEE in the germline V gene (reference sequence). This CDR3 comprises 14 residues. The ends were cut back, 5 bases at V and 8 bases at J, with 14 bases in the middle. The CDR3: CASRSDNDDSPLHF. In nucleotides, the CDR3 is TGTGCCAGCAGATCAGACAACGACGATTCACCCCTCCACTTT.